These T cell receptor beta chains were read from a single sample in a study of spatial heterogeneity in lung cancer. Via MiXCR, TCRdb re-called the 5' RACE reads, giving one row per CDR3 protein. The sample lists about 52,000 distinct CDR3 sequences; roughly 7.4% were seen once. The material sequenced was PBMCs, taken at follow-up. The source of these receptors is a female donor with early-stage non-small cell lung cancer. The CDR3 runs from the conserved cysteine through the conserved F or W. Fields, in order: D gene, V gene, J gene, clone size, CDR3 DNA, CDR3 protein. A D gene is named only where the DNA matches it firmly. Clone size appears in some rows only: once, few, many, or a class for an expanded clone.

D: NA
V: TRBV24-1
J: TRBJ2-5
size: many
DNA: TGTGCTACCAGTGACCCAATGGTCCCACAAGAGACCCAGTACTTC
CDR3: CATSDPMVPQETQYF

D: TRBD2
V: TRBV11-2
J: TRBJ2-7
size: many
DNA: TGTGCCAGCAGCTTGTGGACTAGCGGGGGGGCCTGGTCCTACGAGCAGTACTTC
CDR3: CASSLWTSGGAWSYEQYF

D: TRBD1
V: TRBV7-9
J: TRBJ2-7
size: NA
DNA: TGTGCCAGCAGCCGACAGGGTGCATCCTACGAGCAGTACTTC
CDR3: CASSRQGASYEQYF

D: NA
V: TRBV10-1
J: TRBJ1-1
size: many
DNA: TGCGCCAGCAGTGGGATCGGAAGAGAAAGTGAAGCTTTCTTT
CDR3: CASSGIGRESEAFF

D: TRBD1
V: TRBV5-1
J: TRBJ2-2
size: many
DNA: TGCGCCAGCAGCACCGGACAGGGGGCGCCCACCGGGGAGCTGTTTTTT
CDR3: CASSTGQGAPTGELFF

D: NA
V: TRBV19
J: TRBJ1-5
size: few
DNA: TGTGCCAGTAGTATCTCGAGAGATTATCAGCCCCAGCATTTT
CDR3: CASSISRDYQPQHF

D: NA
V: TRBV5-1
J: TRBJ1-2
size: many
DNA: TGCGCCAGCAGCTTGAACGCCGGAAACTATGGCTACACCTTC
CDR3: CASSLNAGNYGYTF

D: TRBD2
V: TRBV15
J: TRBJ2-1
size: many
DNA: TGTGCCACCAGCACCAGACTAGCTTCCTACAATGAGCAGTTCTTC
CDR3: CATSTRLASYNEQFF

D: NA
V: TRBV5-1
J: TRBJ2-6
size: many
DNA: TGCGCCAGCAGCCGGACAGTTACATCTGGGGCCAACGTCCTGACTTTC
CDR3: CASSRTVTSGANVLTF

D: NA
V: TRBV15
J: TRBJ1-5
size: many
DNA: TGTGCCACCAGCAGAGGTGACCGCTTCCAAAGCAATCAGCCCCAGCATTTT
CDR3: CATSRGDRFQSNQPQHF

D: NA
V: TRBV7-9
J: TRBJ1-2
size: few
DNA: TGTGCCAGCAGCTTAGTTGGGACTGTCTTC
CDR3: CASSLVGTVF

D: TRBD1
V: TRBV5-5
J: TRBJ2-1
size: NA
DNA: TGTGCCAGCAGCGTGGACAGGGGAAGGAATGAGCAGTTCTTC
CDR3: CASSVDRGRNEQFF

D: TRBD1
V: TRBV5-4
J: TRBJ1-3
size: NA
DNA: TGTGCCAGCAGCCCTGGACAGGGGGCGTTGGGAAACACCATATATTTT
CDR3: CASSPGQGALGNTIYF

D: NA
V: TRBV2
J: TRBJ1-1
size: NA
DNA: TGTGCCAGCAGTGTCGGAGAAGCTTTCTTT
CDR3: CASSVGEAFF

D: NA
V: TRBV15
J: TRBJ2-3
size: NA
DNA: TGTGCCACCAGCAGAGCGGCCCTAGTAGATACGCAGTATTTT
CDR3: CATSRAALVDTQYF

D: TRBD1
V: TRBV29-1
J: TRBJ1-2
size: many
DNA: TGCAGCGTTTCCGGGACAGACTATGGCTACACCTTC
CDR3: CSVSGTDYGYTF

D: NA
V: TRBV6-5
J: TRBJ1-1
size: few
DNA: TGTGCCAGCAGTTATTGGAACACTGAAGCTTTCTTT
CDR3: CASSYWNTEAFF

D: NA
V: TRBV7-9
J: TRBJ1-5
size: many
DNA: TGTGCCAGCAGCTTAGGTGGGGGAATGAACAATCAGCCCCAGCATTTT
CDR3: CASSLGGGMNNQPQHF

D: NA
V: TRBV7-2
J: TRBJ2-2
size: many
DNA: TGTGCCAGCAGCCTGCAGCAGCAGACCGGGGAGCTGTTTTTT
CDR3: CASSLQQQTGELFF

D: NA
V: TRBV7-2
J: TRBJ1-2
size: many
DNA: TGTGCCAGCAGCTTTGGGCAGGCCTATGGCTACACCTTC
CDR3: CASSFGQAYGYTF

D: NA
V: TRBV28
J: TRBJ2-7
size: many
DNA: TGTGCCAGCAAAAAGGGGAACGAGCAGTACTTC
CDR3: CASKKGNEQYF

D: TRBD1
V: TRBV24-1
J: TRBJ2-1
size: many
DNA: TGTGCCACCAGTGAACAGGGGACGGGTTACAATGAGCAGTTCTTC
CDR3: CATSEQGTGYNEQFF

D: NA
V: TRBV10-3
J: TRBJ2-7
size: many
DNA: TGTGCCATCAGTGAATTACCGGGACAAGGTTTCTACGAGCAGTACTTC
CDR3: CAISELPGQGFYEQYF

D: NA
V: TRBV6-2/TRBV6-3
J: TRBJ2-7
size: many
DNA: TGTGCCAGCAGTTACTCGGTTCTGGGGGACGAGCAGTACTTC
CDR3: CASSYSVLGDEQYF

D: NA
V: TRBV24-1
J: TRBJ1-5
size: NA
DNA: TGTGCCACCAGTGAGGGTATAGATCGGCCCCAGCATTTT
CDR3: CATSEGIDRPQHF

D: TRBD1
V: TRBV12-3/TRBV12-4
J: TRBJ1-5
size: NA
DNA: TGTGCCAGCAGTTTTGGACAGGGGCTTCAGCCCCAGCATTTT
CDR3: CASSFGQGLQPQHF

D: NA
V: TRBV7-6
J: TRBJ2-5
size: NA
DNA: TGTGCCAGCAGCTTTTCGGGCCACCAAGAGACCCAGTACTTC
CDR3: CASSFSGHQETQYF

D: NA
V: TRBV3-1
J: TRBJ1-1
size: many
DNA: TGTGCCAGCAGCCAGGCGGGAGGGAACACTGAAGCTTTCTTT
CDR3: CASSQAGGNTEAFF

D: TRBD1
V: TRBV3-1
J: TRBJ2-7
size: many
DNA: TGTGCCAGCAGCCAAGTAGTGACAGGGGAAAGCGAGCAGTACTTC
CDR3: CASSQVVTGESEQYF

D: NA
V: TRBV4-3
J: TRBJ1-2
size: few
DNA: TGCGCCAGCAGCCAAGTAGCTACGGGGACCCAGGGAAACTATGGCTACACCTTC
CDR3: CASSQVATGTQGNYGYTF

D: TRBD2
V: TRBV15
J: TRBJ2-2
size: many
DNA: TGTGCCACCAGCAGACTAGCGGGCAACACCGGGGAGCTGTTTTTT
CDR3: CATSRLAGNTGELFF

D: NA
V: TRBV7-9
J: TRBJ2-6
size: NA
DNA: TGTGCCAGCAGCTACATGAACTCTGGGGCCAACGTCCTGACTTTC
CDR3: CASSYMNSGANVLTF

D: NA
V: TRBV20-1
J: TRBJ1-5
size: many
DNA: TGCAGTGCTAGAAGGCCAGGCGATCATCAGCCCCAGCATTTT
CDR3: CSARRPGDHQPQHF

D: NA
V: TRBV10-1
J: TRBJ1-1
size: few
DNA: TGCGCCAGCAGAACCTCAGAGAACACTGAAGCTTTCTTT
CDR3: CASRTSENTEAFF

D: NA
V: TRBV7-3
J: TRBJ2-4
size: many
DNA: TGTGCCAGCAGCTTAGGACAGAAGGACATTCAGTACTTC
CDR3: CASSLGQKDIQYF

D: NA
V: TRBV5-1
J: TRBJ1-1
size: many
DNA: TGCGCCAGCAGCCCTGGGGCGGGGCCGAGCACTGAAGCTTTCTTT
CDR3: CASSPGAGPSTEAFF

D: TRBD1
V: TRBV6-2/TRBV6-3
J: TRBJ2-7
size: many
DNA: TGTGCCAGCAGTTTAACTCCGACAGGGAACGAGCAGTACTTC
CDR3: CASSLTPTGNEQYF

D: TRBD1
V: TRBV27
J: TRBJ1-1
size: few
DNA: TGTGCCAGCAGTTTATCGGAACAGGGGGGGACTGAAGCTTTCTTT
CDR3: CASSLSEQGGTEAFF

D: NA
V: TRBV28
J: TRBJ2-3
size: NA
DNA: TGTGCCAGCAGCCCTGGACTGTTCTTGGATACGCAGTATTTT
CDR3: CASSPGLFLDTQYF

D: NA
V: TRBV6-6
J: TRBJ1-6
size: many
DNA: TGTGCCAGTCGATGGGGGGAAAATTCACCCCTCCACTTT
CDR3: CASRWGENSPLHF

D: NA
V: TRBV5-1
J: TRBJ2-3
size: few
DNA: TGCGCCAGCAGCTTGGATGCGTCAGATACGCAGTATTTT
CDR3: CASSLDASDTQYF

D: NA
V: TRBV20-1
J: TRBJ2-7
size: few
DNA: TGCAGTGCTAGGCGGGGCGAGGATCGCTACGAGCAGTACTTC
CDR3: CSARRGEDRYEQYF

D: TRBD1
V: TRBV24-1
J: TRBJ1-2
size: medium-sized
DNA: TGTGCCACCAGCCAACGGACAGGGCTTGGCTACACCTTC
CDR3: CATSQRTGLGYTF

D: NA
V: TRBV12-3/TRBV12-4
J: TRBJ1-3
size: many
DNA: TGTGCCAGCAGTTTTGGGGGGGCTGGAAACACCATATATTTT
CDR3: CASSFGGAGNTIYF

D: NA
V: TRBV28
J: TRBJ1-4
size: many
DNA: TGTGCCAGCAGTTTCGGGACCCCGCGAGATGAAAAACTGTTTTTT
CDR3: CASSFGTPRDEKLFF

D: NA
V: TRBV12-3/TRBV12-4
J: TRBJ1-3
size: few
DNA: TGTGCCAGCAGCTCCTCGGGGGCGCGTGGAAACACCATATATTTT
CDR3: CASSSSGARGNTIYF

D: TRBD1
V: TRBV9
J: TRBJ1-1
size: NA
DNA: TGTGCCAGCAGCGTAGTGCCCGGGACAGGGGAAGCTTTCTTT
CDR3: CASSVVPGTGEAFF

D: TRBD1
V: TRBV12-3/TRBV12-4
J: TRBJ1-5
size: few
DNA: TGTGCCAGCAGTCGACAGGGGGCCGTTCAGCCCCAGCATTTT
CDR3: CASSRQGAVQPQHF

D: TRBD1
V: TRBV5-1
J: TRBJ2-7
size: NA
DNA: TGCGCCAGCAGCTTGGAGCCTGGCTGGACAGGGCCCTACGAGCAGTACTTC
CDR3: CASSLEPGWTGPYEQYF

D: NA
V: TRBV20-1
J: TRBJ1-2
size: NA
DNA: TGCAGTGCTAGAGTCAGCCAGGACTATGGCTACACCTTC
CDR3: CSARVSQDYGYTF

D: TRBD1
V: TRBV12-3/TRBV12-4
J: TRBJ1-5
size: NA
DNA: TGTGCCAGCAGTTTAATAGGGGGCGATCAGCCCCAGCATTTT
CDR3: CASSLIGGDQPQHF

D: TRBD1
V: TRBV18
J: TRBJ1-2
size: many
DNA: TGTGCCAGCTCACCCTGGACAGGAGAATTGACTGGCTACACCTTC
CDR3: CASSPWTGELTGYTF

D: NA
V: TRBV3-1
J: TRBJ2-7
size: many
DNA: TGTGCCAGCAAGAGCGTGGACGAGCAGTACTTC
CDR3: CASKSVDEQYF

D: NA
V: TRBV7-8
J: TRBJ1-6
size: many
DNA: TGTGCCAGCAGCTTAGACGGGGGATATTCACCCCTCCACTTT
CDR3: CASSLDGGYSPLHF

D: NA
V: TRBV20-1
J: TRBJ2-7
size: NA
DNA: TGCAGTGCCCTACCCGCCGACAGGTTGTACGAGCAGTACTTC
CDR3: CSALPADRLYEQYF